Sequencing of this T cell receptor beta chain was carried out in a study of blood T cell repertoires in COVID-19. In the study overall: The origin of the acute and convalescent COVID-19 samples was the United States, Italy and Spain. T cells, B-cell-depleted T cells, or PBMCs provided the cDNA or gDNA that served as material.

V shed 3 bases and J 0 bases; nucleotides not matched to a gene: 11. CDR3 length: 20 amino acids. Germline CDR1 reads MGHRA; CDR2 reads YSYEKL. Original handling: Reference gene primer amplification in the assay estimated nucleated cell counts. The repertoire was sequenced with immunoSEQ multiplex PCR; TCRdb's copy has only in-frame clones and lacks some. V, J and clone size were drawn from that table, and D and trimming were deduced from the DNA. The repertoire consists of 110,000 to 150,000 clones, with 80% to 90% occurring once and the leading ten covering roughly 1.6%. This clone appeared many times.

The chain is built from TRBV4-1 and TRBJ2-1; 13 bases line up with TRBD2. This receptor was obtained from a woman aged 45-65 years with acute or convalescent COVID-19. Sequencing was performed on peripheral blood. In DNA form, the CDR3 reads TGCGCCAGCAGCCACCTGGGACTAGCGGGAACTCCCGGCTCCTACAATGAGCAGTTCTTC. This encodes CASSHLGLAGTPGSYNEQFF.